These 23 T cell receptor beta chains were all obtained from the same sample, sequenced in a study of shared clonotypes between healthy human individuals. Profiling relied on immunoSEQ multiplex PCR, and the TCRdb table lists in-frame clones only, not all of them. The repertoire includes about 560,000 clones, around 78% of them detected once, and approximately 12% sits in the top ten. Sequencing was performed on PBMCs. All receptors come from a woman in her thirties or forties in good health. Some clones in this sample may be carry-over from other donors' samples.

This sequence joins TRBV28 and TRBJ2-1; 8 bases line up with TRBD1. The CDR3 is made up of 16 amino acids. V lost 2 bases and J lost 7; bases outside the gene matches: 10. The germline gives CDR1 MDHEN, CDR2 SYDVKM. CDR3 sequence: CASSLLLRQGSNEQFF. CDR3 nucleotides: TGTGCCAGCAGTTTACTATTAAGACAGGGGTCGAATGAGCAGTTCTTC. The variable domain in full, completed from reference TRBV28 and TRBJ2-1, reads DVKVTQSSRYLVKRTGEKVFLECVQDMDHENMFWYRQDPGLGLRLIYFSYDVKMKEKGDIPEGYSVSREKKERFSLILESASTNQTSMYLCASSLLLRQGSNEQFFGPGTRLTVL.

J is TRBJ2-5 and V is TRBV11-2, with 13 bases identical to TRBD2. J was trimmed by 5 bases and V by 4 bases; bases with no gene match: 4. This CDR3 spans 15 amino acids. The germline gives CDR1 SGHAT, CDR2 FQNNGV. As DNA, the CDR3 is TGTGCCAGCAGCTCCGGACTAGCGGGAGCGGAGACCCAGTACTTC. It codes for CASSSGLAGAETQYF.

This clone came up once. This chain uses TRBV4-2 with TRBJ2-7, with TRBD1 matching 10 bases. The CDR3 is 15 residues long. J lost 7 bases, V lost 3 bases, and 9 bases had no gene match. Germline V CDR1 and CDR2: LGHNA, YNFKEQ. CDR3 in amino acids: CASSQRDRGVWEQYF. CDR3 DNA sequence: TGTGCCAGCAGCCAGAGGGACAGGGGCGTTTGGGAGCAGTACTTC.

The chain employs TRBV18 and TRBJ1-2; D is unresolved. CDR3 length: 13 amino acids. With 1 base removed from V and 6 bases from J, the gap between germline ends came to 9 bases. Germline V gives CDR1 KGHSH, CDR2 LQKENI. CDR3 loop: CASSPQGVDGYTF. CDR3 bases: TGTGCCAGCTCACCACAGGGAGTGGATGGCTACACCTTC.

The J gene is TRBJ1-5, the V gene TRBV19, with D hard to call. CDR3 size: 16 residues. Germline V gives CDR1 LNHDA, CDR2 SQIVND (reference sequence). Trimming pared 0 bases from V and 4 bases from J, leaving 13 bases between. CDR3 in DNA: TGTGCCAGTAGTATAGAAGTTTCGGTCCCAAATCAGCCCCAGCATTTT. Residues: CASSIEVSVPNQPQHF.

This clone occurred once. The J gene is TRBJ1-4, the V gene TRBV10-3, with TRBD1 matching over 11 bases. The V gene's germline CDR1 is ENHRY and CDR2 SYGVKD. The CDR3 has 16 residues. V gave up 6 bases and J gave up 3 bases; unmatched junction bases: 6. The CDR3 nucleotides read TGTGCCATCAGCCCCGGGACAGGGGGACCTAATGAAAAACTGTTTTTT. Translation gives CAISPGTGGPNEKLFF.

In its sample, this clone was seen a few times. A far larger clone is only one base removed, so a read error is likely. This sample also contains other DNA sequences that code for the same CDR3. This rearrangement joins TRBV6-5 to TRBJ1-2; 7 bases match TRBD1. The V and J ends lost 5 bases and 2 bases, in that order; junction bases with no gene match: 2. This CDR3 has 13 amino acids. CDR1 MNHEY and CDR2 SVGAGI come from the germline V gene. This chain's CDR3 is CASSPTGNYGYTF. The DNA for the CDR3 is TGTGCCAGCAGTCCGACAGGGAACTATGGCTACACCTTC.

This clone was seen only a few times. This chain links TRBV9 with TRBJ2-1; 10 bases align to TRBD2. This CDR3 is 17 amino acids long. V trimming: 0 bases; J trimming: 6 bases; junction bases outside the gene matches: 9. The germline V gene has CDR1 SGDLS and CDR2 YYNGEE. The chain's CDR3 is CASSVAVPAGGPNEQFF. The DNA for the CDR3 is TGTGCCAGCAGCGTAGCTGTCCCAGCGGGAGGGCCCAATGAGCAGTTCTTC.

The rearrangement links TRBV10-3 to TRBJ2-4; D not resolved. Trimming removed 0 bases from V and 0 bases from J, with 6 bases in between. This CDR3 is 15 amino acids long. Germline V gives CDR1 ENHRY, CDR2 SYGVKD. The CDR3, as DNA: TGTGCCATCAGTGAGTCGAACCTAGCCAAAAACATTCAGTACTTC. As protein: CAISESNLAKNIQYF.

This clone has only one observation. One end of the junction is discordant with germline, which a read error may explain. V gene TRBV7-7 combines with J gene TRBJ1-2; tentative D call: TRBD1 (6 bases). The CDR3 contains 16 residues. Germline V lookup: CDR1 SSHAT, CDR2 FNYEAQ (reference sequence). DNA of the CDR3: TGTGCTAGCAGCTTGGGGACACCCGAATGTAACTATGGCTACACCTTC. Translating it yields CASSLGTPECNYGYTF. The full variable domain, completed using reference TRBV7-7 and TRBJ1-2, is GAGVSQSPRYKVTKRGQDVTLRCDPISSHATLYWYQQALGQGPEFLTYFNYEAQPDKSGLPSDRFSAERPEGSISTLTIQRTEQRDSAMYRCASSLGTPECNYGYTFGSGTRLTVV.

This clone has more than one count but fewer than ten. The V and J genes are TRBV28 and TRBJ1-5; 8 bases agree with TRBD1. Germline values: CDR1 MDHEN, CDR2 SYDVKM. The V gene end was trimmed by 5 bases and the J gene end by 6 bases; junction bases not matched to a gene: 6. The CDR3 is 14 residues long. The CDR3 region has the DNA TGTGCCAGCAGTGGGGGACAGGCCAGTCAGCCCCAGCATTTT. Its protein product is CASSGGQASQPQHF.

The chain links TRBV6-1 to TRBJ2-2, with 11 bases fitting TRBD2. The germline V gene encodes CDR1 MNHNS and CDR2 SASEGT. The CDR3 contains 14 residues. J gave up 5 bases and V 6 bases, and 2 bases lay outside the gene matches. CDR3 in amino acids: CASRRLAGTGELFF. CDR3 bases: TGTGCCAGCAGGAGACTAGCGGGAACCGGGGAGCTGTTTTTT.

The CDR3 spells CASSFSPLGYTF. CDR3 DNA: TGTGCCAGCAGTTTCAGTCCCCTGGGCTACACCTTC. V is TRBV28 and J is TRBJ1-2, with no clear D. The germline CDR1 and CDR2 sequences are MDHEN and SYDVKM. Between the trimmed V and J ends, which lost 3 bases and 8 bases, there was a span of 10 bases. The CDR3 totals 12 residues.

The gene calls are TRBV5-6 and TRBJ1-1; D is perhaps TRBD1 (5 bases). V dropped 2 bases and J dropped 3 bases, with 11 bases sitting between them. The CDR3 loop spans 14 amino acids. Germline CDR1 reads SGHDT; CDR2 reads YYEEEE. The CDR3 coding sequence is TGTGCCAGCAGCTTTCGGGGGTCGGACACTGAAGCTTTCTTT. Protein product: CASSFRGSDTEAFF.

The rearrangement uses TRBV7-2 and TRBJ1-1; possible D gene TRBD1, 5 bases. V was clipped by 1 base and J by 1 base, with 7 bases between them. The CDR3 loop spans 14 amino acids. Germline V gene lookup returns CDR1 SGHTA and CDR2 FQGNSA. CDR3 coding DNA: TGTGCCAGCAGCTTAGAAACAGGGAACACTGAAGCTTTCTTT. Translated: CASSLETGNTEAFF.

The V and J genes are TRBV6-6 and TRBJ2-1; D perhaps matches TRBD1 (6 bases). CDR1 is MNHNY and CDR2 is SVGAGI in the germline V gene (reference sequence). V gave up 2 bases and J gave up 6 bases, with 17 bases separating them. There are 16 residues in the CDR3. The CDR3 DNA is TGTGCCAGCAGTTACGTCGGTCAGGGGTTAAGCAATGAGCAGTTCTTC. Protein sequence: CASSYVGQGLSNEQFF.

This rearrangement joins TRBV5-6 to TRBJ1-6; D possibly corresponds to TRBD1 (5 bases). CDR3 size: 15 residues. In germline, CDR1 is SGHDT, CDR2 YYEEEE. The germline V and J ends were trimmed by 1 base and 5 bases, with 10 bases remaining between them. CDR3 sequence reads: CASSLWQGNNSPLHF. The CDR3 DNA sequence: TGTGCCAGCAGCTTGTGGCAGGGTAATAATTCACCCCTCCACTTT. The full variable domain, completed using reference TRBV5-6 and TRBJ1-6, is DAGVTQSPTHLIKTRGQQVTLRCSPKSGHDTVSWYQQALGQGPQFIFQYYEEEERQRGNFPDRFSGHQFPNYSSELNVNALLLGDSALYLCASSLWQGNNSPLHFGNGTRLTVT.

This chain joins TRBV5-1 and TRBJ1-4; D perhaps matches TRBD1 (5 bases). The CDR3 totals 14 residues. V was shortened by 0 bases and J by 6 bases, with 9 bases between the two germline ends. Germline CDR1 and CDR2: SGHRS and YFSETQ. CDR3 bases: TGCGCCAGCAGCTTGGGAGGGGCCGATGAAAAACTGTTTTTT. Its protein product is CASSLGGADEKLFF.

The genes are TRBV6-1 and TRBJ2-5; 13 positions agree with TRBD2. Germline trimming cut 6 bases from V and 0 bases from J; bases unmatched to any gene: 1. This CDR3 comprises 15 residues. Germline-derived CDR1 and CDR2 are MNHNS and SASEGT. In nucleotides, the CDR3 is TGTGCCAGCAGGGGACTAGCGGGGAACCAAGAGACCCAGTACTTC. Residues: CASRGLAGNQETQYF.

The V and J genes are TRBV27 and TRBJ2-3, with 10 positions matching TRBD2. The V gene end was trimmed by 5 bases and the J gene end by 2 bases; junction bases not matched to a gene: 4. Germline-derived CDR1 and CDR2 are MNHEY and SMNVEV (reference sequence). The CDR3 length is 15 residues. As DNA, the CDR3 is TGTGCCAGCAGTCTAGCGGGAGACCACACAGATACGCAGTATTTT. Translated, it gives CASSLAGDHTDTQYF.

J is TRBJ2-7 and V is TRBV15; TRBD1 matches 7 bases. The length of the CDR3 is 13 residues. With 4 bases clipped from V and 3 bases from J, the junction kept 3 bases outside the gene matches. Germline values: CDR1 LNHNV, CDR2 YYDKDF (reference sequence). The CDR3 region is CATSTNRGYEQYF. The CDR3 region has the DNA TGTGCCACCAGCACTAACAGGGGCTACGAGCAGTACTTC.

J is TRBJ2-2 and V is TRBV15, with 7 bases fitting TRBD2. The CDR3 loop spans 16 amino acids. Germline V gives CDR1 LNHNV, CDR2 YYDKDF (reference sequence). Trimming removed 0 bases from V and 4 bases from J; junction bases left unmatched: 5. CDR3 DNA: TGTGCCACCAGCAGAGAAGCTAGCGGCATCACCGGGGAGCTGTTTTTT. Its protein product is CATSREASGITGELFF.

The chain employs TRBV29-1 and TRBJ2-1; D call uncertain. The ends were cut back, 4 bases at V and 6 bases at J, with 13 bases in the middle. Germline CDR1 and CDR2: SQVTM and ANQGSEA. The length of the CDR3 is 13 residues. The CDR3 sequence: CSVGLGRVNEQFF. The CDR3 DNA is TGCAGCGTTGGTCTAGGTCGGGTCAATGAGCAGTTCTTC.